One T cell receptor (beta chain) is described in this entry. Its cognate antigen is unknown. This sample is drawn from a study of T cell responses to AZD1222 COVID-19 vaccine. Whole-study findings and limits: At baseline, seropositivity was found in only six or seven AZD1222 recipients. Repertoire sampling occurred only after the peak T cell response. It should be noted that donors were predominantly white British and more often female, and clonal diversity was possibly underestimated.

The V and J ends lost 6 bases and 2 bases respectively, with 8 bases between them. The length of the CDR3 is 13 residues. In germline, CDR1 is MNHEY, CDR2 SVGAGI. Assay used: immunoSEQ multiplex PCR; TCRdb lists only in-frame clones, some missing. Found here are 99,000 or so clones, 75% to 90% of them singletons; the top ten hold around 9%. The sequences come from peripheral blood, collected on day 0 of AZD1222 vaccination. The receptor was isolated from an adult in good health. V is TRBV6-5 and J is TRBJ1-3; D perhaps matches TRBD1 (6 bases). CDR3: CASRWDTGNTIYF. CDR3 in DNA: TGTGCCAGCAGGTGGGACACTGGAAACACCATATATTTT.